This record covers a single T cell receptor (beta chain). Its target is not known. This entry belongs to a study of cytomegalovirus exposure and HLA in healthy donors. Study outcomes and limitations: Reports indicated that the classifier achieved high specificity and sensitivity in diagnosing cytomegalovirus status. Analyses of presence and absence presupposed an approximately uniform sequencing depth across donors.

In the PCR, 60 Vbeta and 13 Jbeta primers were used. Authors' methods: Unique TCR beta chains numbered approximately 76 million in a later analysis, with roughly 10 million shared. The data were produced by immunoSEQ multiplex PCR, yet TCRdb's version contains in-frame clones alone and is incomplete. V and J calls and clone size are given by that table; D and trimming were obtained from the DNA. The sample shows about 130,000 clones, around 70% of them seen only once. Per germline, CDR1 LGHNA and CDR2 YNFKEQ. Trimming stripped 1 base from V and 5 bases from J, with 14 bases between. The CDR3 totals 16 residues.

The chain has TRBV4-2 and TRBJ1-4; tentatively, D is TRBD1 (5 bases). This TCR was recovered from a woman in her sixties in good health and CMV-seropositive. The sample was PBMCs. The CDR3 is CASSQARTLKNEKLFF. The CDR3 bases are TGTGCCAGCAGCCAAGCCAGGACACTTAAGAATGAAAAACTGTTTTTT.